Detailed here is one T cell receptor beta chain. Its recognized antigen is unknown. No qualities accompany the bases; no much larger clone lies one base away. This entry is derived from a study of T cell responses to AZD1222 COVID-19 vaccine (dated by TCRdb to 2020 to 2022). With respect to the entire study: AZD1222 recipients whose second dose came at about 4 weeks and those whose second dose came at about 12 weeks were combined into one group, since spike-specific TCR depth and breadth did not differ between the two schedules. A total of approximately 230 trial participants underwent TCR sequencing, of whom around 200 received two doses of AZD1222 and some 26 received two doses of the MenACWY control vaccine. Enrollment into the trials was organized by age into subgroups of 18-55, 56-69 and 70-plus years, and those subgroups contained about 160, 30 and 59 TCR-sequenced participants, respectively. Study-wide findings and limitations: No day 14 peak-response samples were available, so repertoires were characterized only after the peak T cell response. After two AZD1222 doses, spike-specific TCR breadth and depth were significantly higher than at day 0 and than in MenACWY recipients. Conclusions about previously exposed vaccinees are limited because only five to seven AZD1222 recipients were SARS-CoV-2 seropositive at baseline. The vaccine-associated CD4 TCRs covered the entire spike protein, and the dominant responses fell in regions 160-218 and 743-854. In the small 56-69-year group, the increase in depth fell short of significance, most likely because of low power. Participants were mostly white British and included more females than males, and it was suggested by the authors that clonal diversity may have been underestimated. Reportedly, almost half of the unique spike-specific TCRs recognized epitopes lying outside the regions that are mutated in the B.1.351 and B.1.1.7 variants.

The CDR3 regions of human TCRbeta chains were analyzed by immunosequencing. The original pipeline was this. TCRs in the repertoires were compared against a reference library of SARS-CoV-2-specific TCRs that had been generated with the MIRA antigen-specificity platform. Breadth meant the fraction of unique TCRs that were SARS-CoV-2-associated, whereas depth meant the fraction of total T cells that were SARS-CoV-2-associated. Using the MIRA data, each spike-specific TCR was mapped to the spike region that the TCR reacts to and placed in a CD4 or CD8 class. Log10-transformed breadth and depth values were compared by one-way ANOVA with Sidak's multiple comparisons tests. Sourced from immuneACCESS, this table was stored by TCRdb with only in-frame sequences that have V and J called. A share of the clones is absent; for the studies checked, an unresolved V gene accounts for under half, and the remainder has no known explanation. Clone size and the V and J calls come from that table; the DNA yielded D and trimming. For this sample there are around 170,000 clones; over 75% appear just once. Of the sample, approximately 1.5% falls within the top ten clones.

The trim is 2 bases for V and 2 bases for J, with a gap of 24 bases between the germline ends. From its cysteine to its phenylalanine, the CDR3 spans 19 amino acids. The DNA shown is the 57-base CDR3, in frame from base 1. For CDR1 and CDR2, the germline V gene lists ENHRY and SYGVKD. This sample's time point label indicates: baseline before first vaccination. Samples from vaccinated people were obtained from the UK trials COV001 and COV002, which included a single-blind randomized controlled phase 2/3 trial of AZD1222 (ChAdOx1 nCoV-19) in healthy adults. For TCRbeta chain sequencing, PBMC samples from trial participants were taken at day 0 and at day 28 after the second dose.

This clonotype was sampled from an adult in good health. Recombination connected TRBV10-3 to TRBJ1-1, with TRBD1 tentatively as D gene (6 bases match). Sample: peripheral blood, taken on day 0 of AZD1222 vaccination. The base sequence is TGTGCCATCAGTGAGGTTAGTAGGGGCTGGGGGGCGTTCAACACTGAAGCTTTCTTT. Its translation is CAISEVSRGWGAFNTEAFF.